The 12 T cell receptor beta chains in this list originate from one sample, sequenced in a study of cytomegalovirus exposure and HLA in healthy donors. Vbeta (60) and Jbeta (13) primers were used in the PCR. Profiled with immunoSEQ multiplex PCR; TCRdb holds only in-frame clones, not every one. This sample has some 180,000 clones; 87% occur once, and the top ten carry under 1.2%. Source material: PBMCs. These receptors were collected from a boy between 2 and 10 years old in good health and CMV-seronegative.

The chain recombines TRBV5-1 with TRBJ2-5, with TRBD2 identical over 10 bases. The CDR3 has 15 amino acids. J lost 2 bases, V lost 2 bases, and 3 bases had no gene match. Germline CDR1 is SGHRS and CDR2 is YFSETQ. This CDR3 reads CASSFSGGPQETQYF. The CDR3, as DNA: TGCGCCAGCAGCTTTAGCGGGGGGCCTCAAGAGACCCAGTACTTC.

This clone was detected only once. The chain couples TRBV6-6 to TRBJ1-2, with 8 bases matching TRBD1. The CDR3 sequence is 13 residues long. The germline V gene encodes CDR1 MNHNY and CDR2 SVGAGI (reference sequence). The V and J ends lost 6 bases and 4 bases, in that order; junction bases with no gene match: 4. The CDR3: CASRGQASYGYTF. CDR3 nucleotides: TGTGCCAGCAGGGGACAGGCTTCCTATGGCTACACCTTC.

A single count supports this clone. This chain links TRBV27 with TRBJ2-7, with 8 bases identical to TRBD2. CDR3 length: 16 residues. Trimming took 6 bases from V and 7 from J; bases not matched to a gene: 17. CDR1 and CDR2 from the germline V gene are MNHEY and SMNVEV (reference sequence). The CDR3 loop reads CASRRGGGGGPGEQYF. DNA for the CDR3: TGTGCCAGCAGGAGAGGCGGCGGCGGGGGGCCCGGAGAGCAGTACTTC.

This chain uses TRBV30 with TRBJ2-5, with 9 bases lining up with TRBD1. V dropped 1 base and J dropped 5; count of bases not matched to a gene: 17. The V gene's germline CDR1 is GTSNPN and CDR2 SVGIG (reference sequence). CDR3 length equals 18 residues. CDR3 in DNA: TGTGCCTGGAGTGGAGGAACAGGGGGCGCGAATGTTCAGGAGACCCAGTACTTC. Its translation: CAWSGGTGGANVQETQYF.

The chain couples TRBV19 to TRBJ1-5; 9 nucleotides agree with TRBD1. This CDR3 is 15 amino acids long. Germline V gene sequence: CDR1 LNHDA, CDR2 SQIVND (reference sequence). V trimming: 6 bases; J trimming: 5 bases; junction bases outside the gene matches: 8. CDR3 bases: TGTGCCAGTAGATCGGACAGGGGAGGCTATCAGCCCCAGCATTTT. Its protein is CASRSDRGGYQPQHF. Supplemented by reference TRBV19 and TRBJ1-5, the full variable domain reads DGGITQSPKYLFRKEGQNVTLSCEQNLNHDAMYWYRQDPGQGLRLIYYSQIVNDFQKGDIAEGYSVSREKKESFPLTVTSAQKNPTAFYLCASRSDRGGYQPQHFGDGTRLSIL.

V usage is TRBV7-8 and J usage is TRBJ1-1, with TRBD1 matching 8 bases. The CDR3 runs 15 residues. The V gene end was trimmed by 5 bases and the J gene end by 8 bases; junction bases not matched to a gene: 13. CDR1 and CDR2 (germline): SGHVS, FQNEAQ. The CDR3 here is CASSPLGQDRTEAFF. The CDR3 bases are TGTGCCAGCAGCCCGCTGGGACAGGACCGAACGGAAGCTTTCTTT.

V gene TRBV11-3 combines with J gene TRBJ2-2, with 11 bases fitting TRBD1. After removal of 6 bases from V and 5 bases from J, the junction contained 2 bases not matched to a gene. CDR1 SGHNT and CDR2 YENEEA come from the germline V gene. This CDR3 region has 14 residues. CDR3 bases: TGTGCCAGCAGGGGACAGGGGGGAACCGGGGAGCTGTTTTTT. Its protein is CASRGQGGTGELFF.

This chain links TRBV18 with TRBJ2-1, with D unresolved. In germline, CDR1 is KGHSH, CDR2 LQKENI. V lost 0 bases to trimming and J lost 9 bases, with 12 bases between them. The CDR3 contains 14 residues. The CDR3 is CASSPPLQSSEQFF. The CDR3 DNA sequence: TGTGCCAGCTCACCACCGCTACAGTCCAGTGAGCAGTTCTTC. Full variable domain (missing parts from reference TRBV18 and TRBJ2-1): NAGVMQNPRHLVRRRGQEARLRCSPMKGHSHVYWYRQLPEEGLKFMVYLQKENIIDESGMPKERFSAEFPKEGPSILRIQQVVRGDSAAYFCASSPPLQSSEQFFGPGTRLTVL.

This clone appeared a few times. CDR3 sequence: CASSPLDRANGYTF. The CDR3 DNA reads TGTGCCAGCAGTCCCCTCGACAGGGCGAATGGCTACACCTTC. The chain uses TRBV28 and TRBJ1-2; 7 positions match TRBD1. Per the germline V gene, CDR1 is MDHEN and CDR2 is SYDVKM. The CDR3 covers 14 residues. After removal of 5 bases from V and 6 bases from J, the junction contained 9 bases not matched to a gene.

The rearrangement links TRBV2 to TRBJ2-7, with TRBD2 matching over 9 bases. This CDR3 has 13 amino acids. CDR1 and CDR2 (germline): SNHLY, FYNNEI. Trimming cost V 4 bases and J 7 bases; bases outside gene matches: 5. The CDR3 bases are TGTGCCAGCAGTGGAGCTAGCGGGATTGAGCAGTACTTC. Its protein product is CASSGASGIEQYF.

The chain uses TRBV29-1 and TRBJ2-1; 8 positions match TRBD2. Germline-derived CDR1 and CDR2 are SQVTM and ANQGSEA. CDR3 length: 13 amino acids. The V gene end was trimmed by 5 bases and the J gene end by 14 bases; junction bases not matched to a gene: 14. Here the CDR3 DNA reads TGCAGCGTTCGTGGACTAGCCCTTTATGAAGAGTTCTTC. As protein: CSVRGLALYEEFF.

The chain has TRBV30 and TRBJ2-5; 13 nucleotides match TRBD2. The V gene's germline CDR1 is GTSNPN and CDR2 SVGIG (reference sequence). Trimming cost V 1 base and J 1 base; bases outside gene matches: 9. This CDR3 is built from 18 residues. CDR3 residues: CAWSGHLTSGRAQETQYF. In DNA form, the CDR3 reads TGTGCCTGGAGTGGCCACCTAACTAGCGGGAGGGCCCAAGAGACCCAGTACTTC.